This T cell receptor beta chain stems from a study of regulatory T cells in long-lasting Graves disease. The wider study: Less than 3 months of antithyroid drugs had been taken by newly diagnosed Graves' patients.

With iRepertoire HTBI primers and Arm-PCR of CDR3 regions, TCR beta libraries were built. TCRdb processed the multiplex PCR reads anew with MiXCR; each CDR3 protein has one entry. The sample shows 400,000 to 550,000 distinct CDR3 sequences, roughly 15% of them seen only once. Trimming left V 0 bases short and J 4 bases short, with 6 bases between. This CDR3 contains 13 residues. The germline V gene encodes CDR1 KGHSH and CDR2 LQKENI. This clonotype was detected many times. Described time point: newly diagnosed GD, antithyroid drugs for less than 3 months. PBMCs provided the RNA from which the TCR library was made. The data also belong to a second study, concerning T cells in Graves' hyperthyroidism and ophthalmopathy. That paper adds: Most clonotypes expanded in the thyroid (above 0.001) were also present in blood.

This rearrangement joins TRBV18 to TRBJ1-2; a possible D gene is TRBD1 (5 bases). The TCR was taken from a woman in her twenties or thirties with Graves disease. The material sequenced was peripheral blood mononuclear cells (PBMCs), taken at new diagnosis, from a patient treated with antithyroid drugs. The CDR3 protein is CASSPPGGYGYTF. The CDR3 DNA reads TGTGCCAGCTCACCACCGGGGGGCTATGGCTACACCTTC.